What follows is one TCR beta chain and its context. V dropped 4 bases and J dropped 2; count of bases not matched to a gene: 5. This CDR3 contains 15 residues. CDR1 is SGHVS, CDR2 FNYEAQ, per germline. Only in-frame clones appear in the TCRdb table, and some are missing; sequencing was by immunoSEQ multiplex PCR. The top ten clones hold around 5% of a sample with around 48,000 clones, 75% to 95% of them seen once. This sample was included in a study of early stage breast cancer tumors. The sequenced sample consisted of blood. The sequence was collected from a person aged 65-85 years with breast cancer. The chain joins TRBV7-6 to TRBJ2-3; 8 bases line up with TRBD1. In DNA form, the CDR3 reads TGTGCCAGCAGCTCAGGGGGACAGGTCACAGATACGCAGTATTTT. Protein product: CASSSGGQVTDTQYF.